These 27 T cell receptor beta chains came from one sample sequenced in a study of identifying expanded T cells in peripheral blood. Clones were sequenced by immunoSEQ multiplex PCR, and TCRdb holds only the in-frame ones, with some missing. The sample comprises 90,000 or so clones, approximately 86% of which are singletons, and around 5.6% rests with the top ten. Material: blood. These receptors were obtained from a person aged 18 to 70 in good health.

V usage is TRBV2 and J usage is TRBJ1-5, with unresolved D. The CDR3 sequence is 15 residues long. The germline gives CDR1 SNHLY, CDR2 FYNNEI. Trimming took 6 bases from V and 4 from J, leaving 16 bases between them. Here the CDR3 DNA reads TGTGCCAGCAGGGGGTCGTCAACCCTTAATCAGCCCCAGCATTTT. Protein: CASRGSSTLNQPQHF.

V is TRBV7-9 and J is TRBJ1-2, with 9 bases lining up with TRBD1. This CDR3 comprises 14 residues. Per the germline V gene, CDR1 is SEHNR and CDR2 is FQNEAQ (reference sequence). J was trimmed by 4 bases and V by 1 base; bases with no gene match: 1. The CDR3 loop is CASSLVTGGYGYTF. CDR3 nucleotides: TGTGCCAGCAGCTTAGTGACAGGGGGCTATGGCTACACCTTC.

The J gene is TRBJ2-7, the V gene TRBV7-2, with a tentative D call TRBD2 (7 bases). Per the germline V gene, CDR1 is SGHTA and CDR2 is FQGNSA. This CDR3 spans 13 amino acids. Trimming removed 10 bases at V and 4 bases at J, with 17 bases between. CDR3 loop: CATSTGRGYEQYF. CDR3 coding DNA: TGTGCCACCTCAACAGGGAGGGGGTACGAGCAGTACTTC.

V is TRBV27 and J is TRBJ2-1, with TRBD1 identical over 11 bases. The CDR3 has 16 residues. Germline values: CDR1 MNHEY, CDR2 SMNVEV (reference sequence). The trim removed 3 bases at V and 2 bases at J, leaving 3 bases unmatched. CDR3 sequence: CASSLGTGGPYNEQFF. The DNA of the CDR3 is TGTGCCAGCAGTTTGGGGACAGGGGGTCCCTACAATGAGCAGTTCTTC.

The chain has TRBV28 and TRBJ1-1, with D uncertain. This CDR3 has 12 residues. V was trimmed by 4 bases and J by 6 bases, leaving 9 bases between them. Germline CDR1 is MDHEN and CDR2 is SYDVKM. CDR3 residues: CASSSGLPEAFF. The CDR3 DNA is TGTGCCAGCAGTTCTGGACTTCCTGAAGCTTTCTTT.

CDR3 bases: TGTGCCAGCAGCTCCTACATCACAGGGGGTGTGACTGAAGCTTTCTTT. It translates to CASSSYITGGVTEAFF. J is TRBJ1-1 and V is TRBV7-3; TRBD1 aligns across 8 bases. Germline V lookup: CDR1 SGHTA, CDR2 FQGTGA. The CDR3 length is 16 residues. J gave up 5 bases and V 4 bases, and 12 bases lay outside the gene matches.

The chain links TRBV7-9 to TRBJ2-7; the D is unclear. The ends were cut back, 5 bases at V and 0 bases at J, with 11 bases in the middle. Germline V CDR1 and CDR2: SEHNR, FQNEAQ (reference sequence). This CDR3 has 14 residues. CDR3 nucleotide sequence: TGTGCCAGCAGCCTCCAGGCAGACTCCTACGAGCAGTACTTC. It translates to CASSLQADSYEQYF.

This chain joins TRBV19 and TRBJ2-7; D is perhaps TRBD2 (6 bases). There are 15 residues in the CDR3. Trimming pared 5 bases from V and 2 bases from J, leaving 16 bases between. Germline CDR1 LNHDA, CDR2 SQIVND (reference sequence). The CDR3 protein is CASSRGGTVPYEQYF. The DNA for the CDR3 is TGTGCCAGTAGTCGAGGAGGGACGGTCCCCTACGAGCAGTACTTC.

This sequence joins TRBV30 and TRBJ2-7; 7 bases fit TRBD2. The CDR3 is 15 residues long. V shed 0 bases, J shed 6 bases, and the junction held 11 bases outside the gene matches. Germline V gene sequence: CDR1 GTSNPN, CDR2 SVGIG (reference sequence). The CDR3 reads CAWSVLAVGWGEQYF. CDR3 DNA sequence: TGTGCCTGGAGTGTCCTAGCGGTGGGCTGGGGCGAGCAGTACTTC.

Of note for this clone: A read error may produce the germline difference seen at one junction end. The rearrangement uses TRBV10-3 and TRBJ2-7, with unresolved D. CDR1 is ENHRY and CDR2 is SYGVKD in the germline V gene. CDR3 size: 14 residues. The CDR3 spells CAISESQLFYEQYF. Here the CDR3 DNA reads TGTGCTATCAGTGAGTCGCAACTATTCTACGAGCAGTACTTC.

The V gene is TRBV25-1, the J gene TRBJ2-5, with D tentatively TRBD2 (5 bases). There are 13 residues in the CDR3. Trimming left V 2 bases short and J 7 bases short, with 11 bases between. Germline V CDR1 and CDR2: MGHDK, SYGVNS. For the CDR3, the DNA is TGTGCCAGCAGTGAACAGATCGGAGGGACCCAGTACTTC. It is translated as CASSEQIGGTQYF.

The DNA of the CDR3 is TGCGCCAGCAGCTTGGGGGGGATCTACGAGCAGTACTTC. Its translation is CASSLGGIYEQYF. The chain recombines TRBV5-1 with TRBJ2-7; D could derive from TRBD1 or TRBD2 (5 bases each). V was trimmed by 0 bases and J by 3 bases, leaving 7 bases between them. The CDR3 is made up of 13 amino acids. The germline V gene encodes CDR1 SGHRS and CDR2 YFSETQ.

The V gene is TRBV9, the J gene TRBJ2-6; D is unresolved. The CDR3 contains 18 residues. Germline V CDR1 and CDR2: SGDLS, YYNGEE. Trimming cost V 0 bases and J 0 bases, with 13 bases left between them. The CDR3 sequence: CASSVGSLMGSGANVLTF. The DNA of the CDR3 is TGTGCCAGCAGCGTAGGGTCCTTAATGGGCTCTGGGGCCAACGTCCTGACTTTC.

The J gene is TRBJ1-2, the V gene TRBV6-1; D is unresolved. This CDR3 is built from 15 residues. Trimming shortened V by 6 bases and J by 5 bases, and 19 bases separated the two germline ends. Germline assignment: CDR1 MNHNS and CDR2 SASEGT. CDR3 region: CASSALSSGDYGYTF. CDR3 bases: TGTGCCAGCAGCGCACTTTCGTCCGGCGATTATGGCTACACCTTC.

The sample holds one count of this clone. Other DNA sequences within the sample encode an identical CDR3. The chain joins TRBV7-2 to TRBJ1-2, with D hard to call. The V and J ends lost 1 base and 0 bases respectively, with 6 bases between them. Germline lookup yields CDR1 SGHTA and CDR2 FQGNSA. The CDR3 covers 14 residues. CDR3 loop: CASSLGTANYGYTF. As DNA, the CDR3 is TGTGCCAGCAGCTTAGGAACAGCTAACTATGGCTACACCTTC.

The chain joins TRBV7-2 to TRBJ2-1; the D gene is possibly TRBD2 (6 bases). This CDR3 is built from 19 residues. The germline CDR1 and CDR2 sequences are SGHTA and FQGNSA. V gave up 1 base and J gave up 7 bases, with 26 bases separating them. The CDR3 DNA reads as TGTGCCAGCAGCTTAGATAAGTCGTCGGGCACGGGAGCCGTGAATGAGCAGTTCTTC. Encoded protein: CASSLDKSSGTGAVNEQFF. Looking up the rest from reference TRBV7-2 and TRBJ2-1 gives the full variable domain: GAGVSQSPSNKVTEKGKDVELRCDPISGHTALYWYRQSLGQGLEFLIYFQGNSAPDKSGLPSDRFSAERTGGSVSTLTIQRTQQEDSAVYLCASSLDKSSGTGAVNEQFFGPGTRLTVL.

The rearrangement links TRBV5-1 to TRBJ1-1; TRBD1 agrees at 10 bases. V gave up 2 bases and J gave up 7 bases; unmatched junction bases: 14. Germline V gene lookup returns CDR1 SGHRS and CDR2 YFSETQ. CDR3 length: 17 amino acids. Written as DNA, the CDR3 is TGCGCCAGCAGCTTTTATGGAACCGGGACAGGGGACAATGAAGCTTTCTTT. Amino acid sequence: CASSFYGTGTGDNEAFF.

The chain carries TRBV11-3 and TRBJ2-1; a weak D match, TRBD2 (5 bases). Germline-derived CDR1 and CDR2 are SGHNT and YENEEA. Trimming shortened V by 4 bases and J by 5 bases, and 6 bases separated the two germline ends. The CDR3 has 12 amino acids. The DNA of the CDR3 is TGTGCCAGCAGCTCGCGGGACAATGAGCAGTTCTTC. This translates into CASSSRDNEQFF.

V usage is TRBV7-2 and J usage is TRBJ1-2, with D possibly matching TRBD1 (6 bases). With 5 bases removed from V and 4 bases from J, the gap between germline ends came to 11 bases. CDR1 and CDR2 (germline): SGHTA, FQGNSA. The CDR3 is made up of 13 amino acids. The CDR3 DNA reads as TGTGCCAGCAGCGAGACAGGTTTCTATGGCTACACCTTC. Translation gives CASSETGFYGYTF.

This rearrangement joins TRBV25-1 to TRBJ2-7; the D gene is possibly TRBD1 (5 bases). Deletions cut 5 bases from V and 9 bases from J, with 17 bases between. Germline assignment: CDR1 MGHDK and CDR2 SYGVNS. This CDR3 has 13 residues. The CDR3 reads CASSPDSPGLQYF. For the CDR3, the DNA is TGTGCCAGCAGTCCCGACAGCCCTGGGTTGCAGTACTTC.

The CDR3 region is CASSLAPGQGYGEQFF. The CDR3 nucleotides are TGTGCCAGCAGCTTAGCACCGGGACAGGGGTATGGTGAGCAGTTCTTC. The J gene is TRBJ2-1, the V gene TRBV7-2; 10 bases line up with TRBD1. CDR3 size: 16 residues. The germline gives CDR1 SGHTA, CDR2 FQGNSA. The ends lost 0 bases at V and 9 bases at J; junction bases unmatched: 8.

This chain uses TRBV7-2 with TRBJ1-1; D gene unclear. The CDR3 covers 13 residues. V was pared by 5 bases and J by 0 bases, with 7 bases between. Germline lookup yields CDR1 SGHTA and CDR2 FQGNSA. CDR3 loop: CASSIRLNTEAFF. In nucleotides, the CDR3 is TGTGCCAGCAGCATCCGTCTGAACACTGAAGCTTTCTTT.

This clone occurred once. The chain couples TRBV5-4 to TRBJ2-3; D is unclear. The V end was cut by 4 bases, the J end by 0 bases, with 6 bases between. The CDR3 extends over 13 amino acids. Germline-derived CDR1 and CDR2 are SGHNT and YYREEE (reference sequence). This CDR3 reads CASSVTSTDTQYF. The CDR3, as DNA: TGTGCCAGCAGCGTGACTAGCACAGATACGCAGTATTTT.

The chain carries TRBV11-1 and TRBJ1-1; a possible D gene is TRBD1 (5 bases). This CDR3 has 14 residues. Germline V gene lookup returns CDR1 SGHAT and CDR2 FQDESV (reference sequence). V dropped 5 bases and J dropped 6 bases, with 16 bases sitting between them. CDR3 nucleotides: TGTGCCAGCAGCCCCCGACAGACAAAGGCTGAAGCTTTCTTT. It is translated as CASSPRQTKAEAFF.

Within the sample, this clone is medium-sized. The chain joins TRBV5-6 to TRBJ1-1, with D possibly matching TRBD1 (5 bases). Germline lookup yields CDR1 SGHDT and CDR2 YYEEEE. CDR3 length: 15 amino acids. V lost 0 bases to trimming and J lost 0 bases, with 9 bases between them. As DNA, the CDR3 is TGTGCCAGCAGCTTGGAGGGGCGCATGAACACTGAAGCTTTCTTT. Translation: CASSLEGRMNTEAFF.

V and J are TRBV7-9 and TRBJ1-5; D perhaps matches TRBD1 (5 bases). Trimming took off 1 base at V and 8 bases at J, with 15 bases between the two ends. Germline CDR1 reads SEHNR; CDR2 reads FQNEAQ (reference sequence). This CDR3 spans 15 amino acids. The CDR3 region is CASSLGQGSVEPQHF. The CDR3 nucleotides read TGTGCCAGCAGCTTAGGGCAGGGATCGGTGGAGCCCCAGCATTTT.

The chain couples TRBV13 to TRBJ1-1; D remains ambiguous. Germline V lookup: CDR1 PRHDT, CDR2 FYEKMQ (reference sequence). V lost 0 bases to trimming and J lost 1 base, with 9 bases between them. The CDR3 has 15 residues. CDR3 protein: CASSLGLLPNTEAFF. As DNA, the CDR3 is TGTGCCAGCAGCTTAGGACTTCTTCCGAACACTGAAGCTTTCTTT.